This T cell receptor beta chain derives from a study of T cell changes during pregnancy in multiple sclerosis. The assay was immunoSEQ multiplex PCR, and TCRdb's table has in-frame clones only and misses some. Among fewer than 90,000 clones listed, over 85% were seen once. This material consisted of peripheral blood, taken after pregnancy. The receptor comes from a female donor in good health, enrolled as a control in a pregnancy study.

The CDR3 loop is CASCRGVDAEQYF. The CDR3 DNA is TGTGCCAGCTGCCGGGGGGTGGACGCCGAGCAGTACTTC. The genes are TRBV6-5 and TRBJ2-7; the match to TRBD2 covers 7 bases. Unmatched junction bases numbered 10, after V lost 8 bases and J lost 6 bases. Germline V gene lookup returns CDR1 MNHEY and CDR2 SVGAGI. The CDR3 runs to 13 residues.